The 5 T cell receptor beta chains listed next were all sequenced from one sample in a study of blood T cell repertoires in COVID-19. Generated by immunoSEQ multiplex PCR, the TCRdb table keeps only in-frame clones and is missing some. The repertoire holds about 40,000 clones, with 70% to 90% as singletons. Sequences were obtained from peripheral blood. The origin of the receptors is a man in his fifties or sixties in a cohort sampled during active COVID-19.

The V and J genes are TRBV25-1 and TRBJ2-2; 7 positions match TRBD1. The ends lost 6 bases at V and 0 bases at J; junction bases unmatched: 7. The CDR3 length is 16 residues. The germline CDR1 and CDR2 sequences are MGHDK and SYGVNS. CDR3 in amino acids: CASRAPGQSNTGELFF. The CDR3 DNA sequence: TGTGCCAGCAGGGCTCCGGGACAGTCGAACACCGGGGAGCTGTTTTTT.

This clone was observed a single time. The chain is built from TRBV19 and TRBJ2-3, with D tentatively TRBD2 (6 bases). There are 14 residues in the CDR3. Germline lookup yields CDR1 LNHDA and CDR2 SQIVND (reference sequence). The ends were cut back, 8 bases at V and 2 bases at J, with 14 bases in the middle. CDR3 protein: CASPTGEHTDTQYF. The CDR3 DNA is TGTGCCAGTCCAACGGGGGAACACACAGATACGCAGTATTTT.

This clone occurred once. The CDR3 region has the DNA TGTGCCAGCTCACCGGGGGACAGGGGAGGGTACGAGCAGTACTTC. Amino acid sequence: CASSPGDRGGYEQYF. This chain uses TRBV18 with TRBJ2-7; 10 nucleotides match TRBD1. V trimming: 3 bases; J trimming: 4 bases; junction bases outside the gene matches: 6. The CDR3 sequence is 15 residues long. Germline-derived CDR1 and CDR2 are KGHSH and LQKENI.

CDR3 nucleotides: TGTGCCAGCAGCTTGATGCTAGCGGGAGTCCATGAGCAGTTCTTC. Protein sequence: CASSLMLAGVHEQFF. The genes are TRBV5-6 and TRBJ2-1; the match to TRBD2 covers 10 bases. The V gene end was trimmed by 1 base and the J gene end by 8 bases; junction bases not matched to a gene: 6. The germline V gene encodes CDR1 SGHDT and CDR2 YYEEEE. CDR3 size: 15 residues.

This clone was seen only a few times. The rearrangement uses TRBV24-1 and TRBJ2-2; 9 bases are a match to TRBD1. This CDR3 has 17 amino acids. Losses at the gene ends were 4 bases for V and 1 base for J; bases not matched to a gene: 6. The germline gives CDR1 KGHDR, CDR2 SFDVKD. CDR3 DNA: TGTGCCACCAGTGAATCCACAGGGGGCAGGAACACCGGGGAGCTGTTTTTT. It encodes CATSESTGGRNTGELFF.